The subject of this entry is one T cell receptor (beta chain). The entry originates in a study of blood T cell repertoires in COVID-19. About the study: T cells, B-cell-depleted T cells, or PBMCs provided the cDNA or gDNA that served as material.

The participants were between roughly 18 and 89 years old and came from roughly 24 US areas. Cohorts were based on clinical histories the participants reported. Repertoires were generated with immunoSEQ multiplex PCR, while TCRdb's copy carries only in-frame clones and drops some. Among around 220,000 clones, around 90% were seen once, and the ten largest hold roughly 14%. CDR1 and CDR2 (germline): MGHDK, SYGVNS. This CDR3 region has 15 residues. The V end was cut by 3 bases, the J end by 5 bases, with 17 bases between. The source is a woman aged 45-59 years with acute COVID-19. The sample consisted of PBMCs or T cells enriched from blood (not recorded which). The gene calls are TRBV25-1 and TRBJ2-7; possibly TRBD2 for D (5 bases). Written as DNA, the CDR3 is TGTGCCAGCAGTGACGCCAGACGCCCGGGGAACGAGCAGTACTTC. Translating gives CASSDARRPGNEQYF.